Listed below are T cell receptor beta chains from one sample, sequenced in a study of CD8 T cells in Susac syndrome. TCRdb analysed the immunoSEQ multiplex PCR reads with MiXCR anew, one entry per CDR3 protein. The sample comprises 150,000 to 200,000 distinct CDR3 sequences, roughly 95% of which are singletons, and roughly 0.1% rests with the top ten. The sequenced material came from CD4+ T cells from PBMCs. These receptors were obtained from a human donor with multiple sclerosis. Both conserved end residues are part of each CDR3. The order of the fields is clone size, D gene, V gene, J gene, CDR3 protein, CDR3 DNA. D genes are given only for firm matches. The listing skips clone size in some rows; elsewhere it reads once, few, many or a size class.

abundance: NA
d_gene: NA
v_gene: TRBV7-2
j_gene: TRBJ2-7
CDR3aa: CASSPPYDSYEQYF
CDR3nt: TGTGCCAGCAGCCCACCTTATGACAGCTACGAGCAGTACTTC

abundance: NA
d_gene: NA
v_gene: TRBV5-6
j_gene: TRBJ1-3
CDR3aa: CASSWGGSDTIYF
CDR3nt: TGTGCCAGCAGCTGGGGGGGTTCTGACACCATATATTTT

abundance: NA
d_gene: NA
v_gene: TRBV20-1
j_gene: TRBJ1-1
CDR3aa: CSASGAGMNTEAFF
CDR3nt: TGCAGTGCTAGCGGGGCCGGAATGAACACTGAAGCTTTCTTT

abundance: NA
d_gene: NA
v_gene: TRBV30
j_gene: TRBJ2-5
CDR3aa: CAWSPQPQETQYF
CDR3nt: TGTGCCTGGAGTCCACAACCCCAAGAGACCCAGTACTTC

abundance: NA
d_gene: NA
v_gene: TRBV5-1
j_gene: TRBJ1-2
CDR3aa: CASSFQGRGYTF
CDR3nt: TGCGCCAGCAGCTTCCAGGGGAGAGGCTACACCTTC

abundance: NA
d_gene: NA
v_gene: TRBV5-8
j_gene: TRBJ2-2
CDR3aa: CASSLRGGANTGELFF
CDR3nt: TGTGCCAGCAGCTTGAGGGGCGGAGCGAACACCGGGGAGCTGTTTTTT

abundance: NA
d_gene: NA
v_gene: TRBV7-9
j_gene: TRBJ2-7
CDR3aa: CASSSKSYEQYF
CDR3nt: TGTGCCAGCAGCTCGAAGAGCTACGAGCAGTACTTC

abundance: NA
d_gene: NA
v_gene: TRBV18
j_gene: TRBJ1-2
CDR3aa: CASSPMEPETGGYTF
CDR3nt: TGTGCCAGCTCACCAATGGAACCAGAGACGGGTGGCTACACCTTC

abundance: NA
d_gene: TRBD1
v_gene: TRBV29-1
j_gene: TRBJ2-2
CDR3aa: CSAGQGSGELFF
CDR3nt: TGCAGCGCCGGACAGGGCTCCGGGGAGCTGTTTTTT

abundance: NA
d_gene: NA
v_gene: TRBV5-1
j_gene: TRBJ1-1
CDR3aa: CASSFSGSIMNTEAFF
CDR3nt: TGCGCCAGCAGCTTTTCGGGCAGTATCATGAACACTGAAGCTTTCTTT

abundance: NA
d_gene: NA
v_gene: TRBV19
j_gene: TRBJ2-3
CDR3aa: CASSIDHGRRTDTQYF
CDR3nt: TGTGCCAGTAGTATAGATCACGGGAGACGCACAGATACGCAGTATTTT

abundance: NA
d_gene: NA
v_gene: TRBV14
j_gene: TRBJ1-1
CDR3aa: CASSPNRAAQAFF
CDR3nt: TGTGCCAGCAGCCCTAACAGGGCTGCTCAAGCTTTCTTT

abundance: NA
d_gene: TRBD2
v_gene: TRBV20-1
j_gene: TRBJ2-5
CDR3aa: CSANPSGREETQYF
CDR3nt: TGCAGTGCTAATCCTAGCGGGAGGGAAGAGACCCAGTACTTC

abundance: NA
d_gene: NA
v_gene: TRBV19
j_gene: TRBJ2-7
CDR3aa: CASSTGREQYF
CDR3nt: TGTGCCAGTAGTACGGGACGTGAGCAGTACTTC

abundance: NA
d_gene: NA
v_gene: TRBV20-1
j_gene: TRBJ2-5
CDR3aa: CSARDVGETQYF
CDR3nt: TGCAGTGCTAGAGATGTTGGGGAGACCCAGTACTTC

abundance: once
d_gene: NA
v_gene: TRBV18
j_gene: TRBJ1-1
CDR3aa: CASSPRDAGLEAFF
CDR3nt: TGTGCCAGCTCACCCCGGGATGCTGGCCTTGAAGCTTTCTTT

abundance: NA
d_gene: NA
v_gene: TRBV7-2
j_gene: TRBJ2-3
CDR3aa: CASSFQHSTDTQYF
CDR3nt: TGTGCCAGCAGCTTCCAGCATAGCACAGATACGCAGTATTTT

abundance: NA
d_gene: TRBD1
v_gene: TRBV7-9
j_gene: TRBJ1-1
CDR3aa: CASSPRTGYHTEAFF
CDR3nt: TGTGCCAGCAGCCCTCGGACAGGATATCACACTGAAGCTTTCTTT

abundance: NA
d_gene: TRBD1
v_gene: TRBV23-1
j_gene: TRBJ1-4
CDR3aa: CASSQSDRARGEKLFF
CDR3nt: TGCGCCAGCAGTCAATCGGACAGGGCCCGAGGGGAAAAACTGTTTTTT

abundance: NA
d_gene: NA
v_gene: TRBV3-1
j_gene: TRBJ2-5
CDR3aa: CASSQIGAQYF
CDR3nt: TGTGCCAGCAGCCAAATCGGGGCCCAGTACTTC

abundance: NA
d_gene: NA
v_gene: TRBV18
j_gene: TRBJ1-5
CDR3aa: CASSPRAGSGQPQHF
CDR3nt: TGTGCCAGCTCCCCCCGGGCGGGGAGTGGTCAGCCCCAGCATTTT

abundance: NA
d_gene: NA
v_gene: TRBV12-3/TRBV12-4
j_gene: TRBJ2-3
CDR3aa: CASSRVSGTQYF
CDR3nt: TGTGCCAGCAGCCGCGTGTCGGGTACGCAGTATTTT

abundance: NA
d_gene: TRBD2
v_gene: TRBV12-3/TRBV12-4
j_gene: TRBJ2-1
CDR3aa: CASSRTSGNNEQFF
CDR3nt: TGTGCCAGCAGTAGGACTAGCGGGAACAATGAGCAGTTCTTC

abundance: NA
d_gene: TRBD1
v_gene: TRBV20-1
j_gene: TRBJ2-1
CDR3aa: CSATGQATIVYNEQFF
CDR3nt: TGCAGTGCAACCGGACAGGCGACGATAGTCTACAATGAGCAGTTCTTC

abundance: NA
d_gene: TRBD1
v_gene: TRBV20-1
j_gene: TRBJ1-2
CDR3aa: CSASRDRTTYGYTF
CDR3nt: TGCAGTGCTTCCCGGGACAGGACCACCTATGGCTACACCTTC

abundance: NA
d_gene: NA
v_gene: TRBV3-1
j_gene: TRBJ1-1
CDR3aa: CASSQSGGGSEAFF
CDR3nt: TGTGCCAGCAGCCAATCTGGGGGGGGATCTGAAGCTTTCTTT

abundance: NA
d_gene: NA
v_gene: TRBV3-1
j_gene: TRBJ2-4
CDR3aa: CASSQRGSRIQYF
CDR3nt: TGTGCCAGCAGCCAACGGGGGTCAAGGATTCAGTACTTC

abundance: NA
d_gene: NA
v_gene: TRBV5-6
j_gene: TRBJ2-3
CDR3aa: CASSPWRDGDTQYF
CDR3nt: TGTGCCAGCAGCCCCTGGAGGGACGGAGATACGCAGTATTTT